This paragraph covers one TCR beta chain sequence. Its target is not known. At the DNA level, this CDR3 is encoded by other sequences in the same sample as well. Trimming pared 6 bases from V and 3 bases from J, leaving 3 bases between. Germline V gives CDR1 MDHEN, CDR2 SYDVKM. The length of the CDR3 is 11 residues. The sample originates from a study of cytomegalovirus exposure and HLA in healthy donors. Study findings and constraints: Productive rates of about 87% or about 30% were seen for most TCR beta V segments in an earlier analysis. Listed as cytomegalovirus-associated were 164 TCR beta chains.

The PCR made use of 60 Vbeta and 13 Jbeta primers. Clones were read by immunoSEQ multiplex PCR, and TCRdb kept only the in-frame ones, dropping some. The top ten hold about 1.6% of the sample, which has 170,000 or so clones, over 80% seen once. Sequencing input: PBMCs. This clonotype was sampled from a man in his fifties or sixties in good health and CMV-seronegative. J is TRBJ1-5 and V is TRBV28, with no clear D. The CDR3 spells CASSLNQPQHF. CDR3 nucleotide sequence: TGTGCCAGCAGCCTCAATCAGCCCCAGCATTTT.